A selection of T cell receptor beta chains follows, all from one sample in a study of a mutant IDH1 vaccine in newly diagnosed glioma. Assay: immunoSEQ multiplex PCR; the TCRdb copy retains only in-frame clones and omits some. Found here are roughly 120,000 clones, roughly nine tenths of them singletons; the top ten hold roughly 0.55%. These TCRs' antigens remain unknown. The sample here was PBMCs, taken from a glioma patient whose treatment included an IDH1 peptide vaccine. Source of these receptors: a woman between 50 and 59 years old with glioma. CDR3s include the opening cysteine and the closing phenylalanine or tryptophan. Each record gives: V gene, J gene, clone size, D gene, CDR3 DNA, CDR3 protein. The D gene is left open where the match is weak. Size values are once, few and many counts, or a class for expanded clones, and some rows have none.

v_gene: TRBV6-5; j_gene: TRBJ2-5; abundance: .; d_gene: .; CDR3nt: TGTGCCAGCAGTTATTCACCGGGAGAGACCCAGTACTTC; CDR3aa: CASSYSPGETQYF
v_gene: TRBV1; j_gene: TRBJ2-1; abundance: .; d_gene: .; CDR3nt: TGCACCAGCAGCCCTCGAGATGAGCAGTTCTTC; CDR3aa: CTSSPRDEQFF
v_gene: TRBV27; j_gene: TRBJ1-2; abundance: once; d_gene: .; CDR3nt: TGTGCCAGCAGCCGGACAGCTAACTATGGCTACACCTTC; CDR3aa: CASSRTANYGYTF
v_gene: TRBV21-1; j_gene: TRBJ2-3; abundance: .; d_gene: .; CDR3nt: TGTGCCAGCATCTCGGACAGGGGGCAGGATACGCAGTATTTT; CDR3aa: CASISDRGQDTQYF
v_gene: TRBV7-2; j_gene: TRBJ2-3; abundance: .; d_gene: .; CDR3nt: TGTGCCAGCAGCTTACGAGCTAGCACAGATACGCAGTATTTT; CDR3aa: CASSLRASTDTQYF
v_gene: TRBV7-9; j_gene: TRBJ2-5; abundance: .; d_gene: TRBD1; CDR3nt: TGTGCCAGCAGCTACCGGACAGGGGAGGGGGAGACCCAGTACTTC; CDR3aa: CASSYRTGEGETQYF
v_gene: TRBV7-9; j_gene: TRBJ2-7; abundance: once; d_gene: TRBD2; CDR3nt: TGTGCCAGCAGCTCCCAGCCGGGACTAGCGGGACAGTACTCCTACGAGCAGTACTTC; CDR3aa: CASSSQPGLAGQYSYEQYF
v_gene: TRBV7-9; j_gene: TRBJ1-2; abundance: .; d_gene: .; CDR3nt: TGTGCCAGCAGCTTATTTTCGGGGTTTGATGGCTACACCTTC; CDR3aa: CASSLFSGFDGYTF
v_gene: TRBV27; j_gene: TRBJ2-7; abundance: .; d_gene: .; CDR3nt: TGTGCCACGGGGGACAGACGGTCTGCGCTGATACACGGACCTACCGAGCAGTACTTC; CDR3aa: CATGDRRSALIHGPTEQYF
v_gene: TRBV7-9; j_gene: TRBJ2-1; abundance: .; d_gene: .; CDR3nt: TGTGCCAGCAGCCCCAACAGGGAATTAAATCCAAACAATGAGCAGTTCTTC; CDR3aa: CASSPNRELNPNNEQFF
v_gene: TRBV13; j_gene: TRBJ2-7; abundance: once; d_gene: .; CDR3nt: TGTGCCAGCAGCTTAGGCAGGGGACCCTACGAGCAGTACTTC; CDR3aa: CASSLGRGPYEQYF
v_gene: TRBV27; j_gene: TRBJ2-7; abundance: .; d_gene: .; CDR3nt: TGTGCCAGCAGTGACGCGGGGCCGTACGAGCAGTACTTC; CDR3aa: CASSDAGPYEQYF
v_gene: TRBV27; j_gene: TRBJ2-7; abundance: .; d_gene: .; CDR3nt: TGTGCCAGCAGGGGGCAGACTACCGAGCAGTACTTC; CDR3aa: CASRGQTTEQYF
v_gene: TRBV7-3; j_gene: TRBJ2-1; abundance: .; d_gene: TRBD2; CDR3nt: TGTGCCAGCAGCTCCCCCGGGACTAGCGGTGCCTACAATGAGCAGTTCTTC; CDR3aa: CASSSPGTSGAYNEQFF
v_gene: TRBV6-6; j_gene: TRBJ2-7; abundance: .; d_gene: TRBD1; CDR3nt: TGTGCCAGCAGTTGGCCGCAGGGGGCTGACGCCTACGAGCAGTACTTC; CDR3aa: CASSWPQGADAYEQYF
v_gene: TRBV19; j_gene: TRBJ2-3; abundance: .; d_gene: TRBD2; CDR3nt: TGTGCCAGTAGTACTAGCGGGAGCTCCCCCAACACAGATACGCAGTATTTT; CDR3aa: CASSTSGSSPNTDTQYF
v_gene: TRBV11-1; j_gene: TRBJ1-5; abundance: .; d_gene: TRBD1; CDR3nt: TGTGCCAGCAGCTCCTGGACAGGCCCGACGGGCAATCAGCCCCAGCATTTT; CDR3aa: CASSSWTGPTGNQPQHF
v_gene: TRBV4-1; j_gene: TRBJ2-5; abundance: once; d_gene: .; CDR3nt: TGCGCCAGCAGCCAAGATCAGGGGGGATGGGAGACCCAGTACTTC; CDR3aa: CASSQDQGGWETQYF
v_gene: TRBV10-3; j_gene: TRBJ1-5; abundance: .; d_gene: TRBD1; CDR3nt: TGTGCCATCAGCCAGGACAGGGCCCAGGATCAGCCCCAGCATTTT; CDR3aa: CAISQDRAQDQPQHF
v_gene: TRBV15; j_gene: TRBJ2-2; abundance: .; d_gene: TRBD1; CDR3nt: TGTGCCACCAGCAGAGTAGGGACAGGGGAGGACACCGGGGAGCTGTTTTTT; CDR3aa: CATSRVGTGEDTGELFF
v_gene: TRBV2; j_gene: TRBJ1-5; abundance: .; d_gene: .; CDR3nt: TGTGCCAGCAGTGAACAGAATAGCAATCAGCCCCAGCATTTT; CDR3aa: CASSEQNSNQPQHF